This T cell receptor beta chain is drawn from a study of blood T cells in healthy people across ages (dated by TCRdb to the mid-2010s). Background for the entire study: In model experiments, template switching captured about one uniquely barcoded TCR beta cDNA molecule for every two T cells. Using deep sequencing normalized with unique cDNA molecular identifiers, the study measured how TCR beta repertoire diversity changes with age. The donors were divided into four age groups: young (average 16 years), middle-aged (about 40), aged (around 67) and long-lived (roughly 82). To avoid experimental bias, donors of different ages were randomly spread across the sequencing lanes. Two additional independent replicas of 1 million unique cDNA reads from the same blood draw were analyzed for two donors (one aged 18 to 30 and one aged 80 or older). General study outcomes and caveats: There was a strong correlation between observed TCR beta diversity and the percentage of naive T cells measured by flow cytometry. Estimates of total diversity based on one million sequenced T cells were considered lower bounds and underestimates. Compared with the aged group, the long-lived group had more naive CD4+ T cells, fewer expanded clones and increased TCR diversity, a pattern suggesting age selection. Observed TCR beta diversity per million T cells fell roughly linearly with age, and a significant reduction was already apparent by age about 43. Since profiling was done on bulk unsorted PBMCs, naive and antigen-experienced compartments could not be conclusively compared. The CMV infection status of donors was not known, potentially confounding age-related changes in expanded clonotypes.

Points on this clonotype: This receptor's antigen is unknown. No much larger clonotype is one base removed from it; base qualities were not supplied.

The donors were under 40 Caucasian individuals from Russia, aged roughly 6 to 100 years, who were systemically healthy. Each donor gave around 9.8 milliliters of peripheral blood, collected into EDTA-treated Vacutainer tubes. Ficoll-Paque density-gradient centrifugation was used to isolate PBMCs, with at least 6.5 million per sample. Trizol reagent was used to extract total RNA from the PBMCs, yielding at least 5.5 micrograms per sample. The percentages of naive CD45RAhigh/CD27high T cells were determined by flow cytometry on a PBMC aliquot from every donor. V and J lose 4 bases and 2 bases, and a span of 16 bases separates them. The CDR3, cysteine through phenylalanine, is 15 amino acids long. Only the CDR3 part of the read is kept: 45 bases, read in frame from the first base. The germline V gene provides CDR1 SGHRS and CDR2 YFSETQ. Library prep was done by 5' RACE. The data were produced on an Illumina HiSeq 2500. A second PCR of about 7 to 12 cycles was run with a J-beta primer mix and a sample-barcoded 5' primer. A unique molecular identifier was introduced onto each TCR beta cDNA molecule by a template-switch 5' adaptor carrying 12 random nucleotides. Each sample yielded at least 2.5 million CDR3-containing paired-end reads. First-strand cDNA synthesis was performed from all RNA using the Mint cDNA synthesis kit, with priming by a TRBC-specific oligonucleotide. Following uracil-DNA glycosylase treatment, all cDNA underwent a first 18-cycle PCR with the universal primers M1SS and BC2_uni_R. Per the authors' processing: Normalization of each sample was performed by random selection of 1 million high-quality reads, each carrying a distinct molecular identifier. Instead of being binned into consensus sequences, reads with shared molecular identifiers were discarded. MiTCR, run with a Q25 quality threshold and the strictest error-elimination algorithm, handled CDR3 identification, clonotype clustering and error correction. A nonparametric unseen species model with Euler transformation was used to estimate lower-bound total TCR beta diversity. The public reads were reanalyzed by TCRdb: fastp trimming at Q25, MiXCR alignment, in-frame beta chains only. Rows with one shared CDR3 protein collapse into an entry with the most common genes and DNA. In this record, the V and J calls reflect TCRdb's handling and not the investigators' own analysis. This sample gives roughly 930,000 distinct CDR3 sequences in total; under 50% of them show up just once. The ten largest account for under 15% of the sample.

Recombination joined TRBV5-1 with TRBJ2-7; confidence is insufficient to name the D gene. Sequencing was carried out using blood. This clonotype originated in a man younger than 45 in good health. At the DNA level, the sequence is TGCGCCAGCAGCGCCACAGAGGCCTCCCCCTACGAGCAGTACTTC. Translated, this is CASSATEASPYEQYF.